Listed here is a single T cell receptor beta chain. This CDR3 is built from 15 residues. CDR1 is SGHRS and CDR2 is YFSETQ in the germline V gene. The V end was cut by 0 bases, the J end by 10 bases, with 16 bases between. The data were taken from a study of blood T cell repertoires in COVID-19. Study in general: The analysed material was cDNA or gDNA that came from T cells, B-cell-depleted T cells, or PBMCs.

Method: immunoSEQ multiplex PCR; TCRdb's copy keeps in-frame clones and lacks some. The table lists about 220,000 clones, over 70% of them singletons. J is TRBJ1-4 and V is TRBV5-1, with no clear D. The receptor's source is a woman aged 70 to 79 with acute or convalescent COVID-19. The sample comprised peripheral blood. The CDR3 DNA sequence: TGCGCCAGCAGCTTGGGGAGGACCTGGGAGGGAAAACTGTTTTTT. As protein: CASSLGRTWEGKLFF.